This T cell receptor (beta chain) was captured in a study of CD8 T cells in Susac syndrome. In contrast to the negatively isolated CD8+ and CD4+ T cells, TEMRA cells were FACS-enriched. This CDR3 contains 16 residues. Trimming cost V 6 bases and J 4 bases; bases outside gene matches: 11. Germline loops: CDR1 MNHNS, CDR2 SASEGT. A quantity of roughly 0.5 to 1 ug RNA underwent reverse transcription using random hexamers. A multiplex approach, immunoSEQ multiplex PCR, amplified TCR beta CDR3 across 54 Vbeta and 13 Jbeta. TCRdb reanalysed the immunoSEQ multiplex PCR reads using MiXCR and keeps one entry per CDR3 protein. The sample consists of 300,000 to 350,000 distinct CDR3 sequences, just over 90% of them appearing once.

J is TRBJ2-3 and V is TRBV6-1; 9 nucleotides align to TRBD2. Sequenced: CD4+ T cells from PBMCs. The sequence was collected from a human donor with multiple sclerosis. The CDR3 sequence: CASSVGGGRAPDTQYF. The CDR3 region has the DNA TGTGCCAGCAGCGTGGGGGGCGGGAGGGCCCCAGATACGCAGTATTTT.